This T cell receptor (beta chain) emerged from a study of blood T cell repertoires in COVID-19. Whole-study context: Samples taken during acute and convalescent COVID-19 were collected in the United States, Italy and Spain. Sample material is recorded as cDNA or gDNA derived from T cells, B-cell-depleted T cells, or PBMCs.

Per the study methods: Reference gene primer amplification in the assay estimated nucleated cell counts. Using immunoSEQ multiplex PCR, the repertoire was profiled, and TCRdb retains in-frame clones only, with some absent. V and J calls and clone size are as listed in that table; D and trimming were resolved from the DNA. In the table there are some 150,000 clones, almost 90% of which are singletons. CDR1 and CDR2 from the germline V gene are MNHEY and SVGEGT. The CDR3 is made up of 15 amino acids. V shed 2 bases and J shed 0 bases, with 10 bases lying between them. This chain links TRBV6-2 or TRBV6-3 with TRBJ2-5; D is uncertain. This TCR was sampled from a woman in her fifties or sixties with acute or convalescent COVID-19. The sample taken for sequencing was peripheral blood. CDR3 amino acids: CASSYATWYQETQYF. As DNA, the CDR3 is TGTGCCAGCAGTTACGCGACTTGGTACCAAGAGACCCAGTACTTC.